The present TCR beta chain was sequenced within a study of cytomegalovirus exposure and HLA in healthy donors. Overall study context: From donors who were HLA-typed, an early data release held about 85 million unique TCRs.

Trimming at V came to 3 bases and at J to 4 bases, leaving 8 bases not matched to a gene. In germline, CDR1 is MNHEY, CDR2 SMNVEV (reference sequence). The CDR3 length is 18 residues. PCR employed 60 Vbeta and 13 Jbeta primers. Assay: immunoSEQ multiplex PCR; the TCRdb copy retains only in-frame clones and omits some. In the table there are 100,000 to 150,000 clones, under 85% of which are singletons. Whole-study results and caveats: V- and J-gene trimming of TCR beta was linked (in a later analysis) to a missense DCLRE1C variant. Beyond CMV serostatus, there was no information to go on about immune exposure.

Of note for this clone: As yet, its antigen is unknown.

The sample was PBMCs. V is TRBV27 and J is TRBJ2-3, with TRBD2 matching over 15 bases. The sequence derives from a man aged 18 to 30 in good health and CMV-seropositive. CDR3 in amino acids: CASSFGTSGRRGSDTQYF. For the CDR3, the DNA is TGTGCCAGCAGTTTCGGGACTAGCGGGAGGAGGGGTTCAGATACGCAGTATTTT.